The 6 T cell receptor beta chains given below trace back to one sample, sequenced in a study of shared clonotypes between healthy human individuals. Sequencing used immunoSEQ multiplex PCR; TCRdb keeps in-frame clones, though not all of them. Of a few million clones in the sample, approximately 93% were seen once. Sequences were obtained from naive CD4+ T cells from PBMCs. Specified subset: CD45RA+ positively selected. The origin of the receptors is a young man in good health. Some clones in this sample may be carry-over from other donors' samples.

About this clone itself: At one end, the junction sequence differs from germline, possibly due to a read error. The chain carries TRBV5-1 and TRBJ2-7, with 9 bases that match TRBD1. Germline CDR1 and CDR2: SGHRS and YFSETQ. This CDR3 has 14 residues. The CDR3 spells CASNLGQGWDEQYF. In DNA form, the CDR3 reads TGCGCCAGCAACTTGGGACAGGGCTGGGACGAGCAGTACTTC.

The chain recombines TRBV10-3 with TRBJ2-5; TRBD1 might be the D (6 bases). V was clipped by 5 bases and J by 3 bases, with 13 bases between them. CDR3 length: 14 residues. Germline CDR1 and CDR2: ENHRY and SYGVKD. CDR3 residues: CAISIRGQKETQYF. The CDR3 DNA reads TGTGCCATCAGTATCCGGGGACAAAAAGAGACCCAGTACTTC.

The chain recombines TRBV4-2 with TRBJ1-2; D call uncertain. This CDR3 spans 16 amino acids. The ends were cut back, 0 bases at V and 6 bases at J, with 17 bases in the middle. The germline V gene encodes CDR1 LGHNA and CDR2 YNFKEQ. The CDR3 is CASSQEAALLLDGYTF. For the CDR3, the DNA is TGTGCCAGCAGCCAAGAAGCGGCCCTCTTATTGGATGGCTACACCTTC.

The chain couples TRBV7-8 to TRBJ2-7; D is unclear. V shed 1 base and J shed 0 bases, with 13 bases lying between them. This CDR3 contains 16 residues. Germline V gene lookup returns CDR1 SGHVS and CDR2 FQNEAQ. CDR3 loop: CASSLVFSGFSYEQYF. CDR3 nucleotide sequence: TGTGCCAGCAGCTTAGTTTTCTCCGGGTTCTCCTACGAGCAGTACTTC. Full variable domain (remainder filled in from reference TRBV7-8 and TRBJ2-7): GAGVSQSPRYKVAKRGQDVALRCDPISGHVSLFWYQQALGQGPEFLTYFQNEAQLDKSGLPSDRFFAERPEGSVSTLKIQRTQQEDSAVYLCASSLVFSGFSYEQYFGPGTRLTVT.

The chain combines TRBV6-5 with TRBJ1-2; D is possibly TRBD1 (5 bases). The V gene lost 2 bases and the J gene lost 9 bases, with 16 bases spanning the gap. Germline V gene sequence: CDR1 MNHEY, CDR2 SVGAGI. The CDR3 contains 14 residues. DNA of the CDR3: TGTGCCAGCAGTTACACACGACGACAGAATAGCTACACCTTC. Translating it yields CASSYTRRQNSYTF.

The rearrangement joins TRBV7-2 to TRBJ2-2, with D unresolved. The CDR3 runs to 15 residues. Germline loops: CDR1 SGHTA, CDR2 FQGNSA. The V end was cut by 5 bases, the J end by 5 bases, with 15 bases between. In DNA, the CDR3 is TGTGCCAGCAGCGAAAGCCGATCTTCTACCGGGGAGCTGTTTTTT. Encoded protein: CASSESRSSTGELFF.